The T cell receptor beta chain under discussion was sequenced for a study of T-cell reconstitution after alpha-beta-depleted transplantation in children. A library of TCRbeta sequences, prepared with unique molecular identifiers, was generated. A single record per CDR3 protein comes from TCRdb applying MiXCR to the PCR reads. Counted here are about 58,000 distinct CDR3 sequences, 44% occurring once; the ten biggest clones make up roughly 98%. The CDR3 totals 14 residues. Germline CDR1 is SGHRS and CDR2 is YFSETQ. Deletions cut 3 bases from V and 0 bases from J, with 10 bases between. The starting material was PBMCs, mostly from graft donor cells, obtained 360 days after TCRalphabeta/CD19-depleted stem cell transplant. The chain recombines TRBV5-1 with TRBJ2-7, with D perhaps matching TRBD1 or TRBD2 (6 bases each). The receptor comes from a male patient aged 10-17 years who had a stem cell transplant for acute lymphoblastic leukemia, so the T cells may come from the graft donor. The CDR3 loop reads CASSSEGGSYEQYF. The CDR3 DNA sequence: TGCGCCAGCAGCTCCGAGGGGGGCTCCTACGAGCAGTACTTC.